This T cell receptor beta chain derives from a study of vaccination and CD4 T cells after COVID-19. Across the whole study: The convalescents, six males and four females, included two who were Hispanic.

The time point was: late sampling 161 to 241 days after vaccination in a few convalescent patients. From the PCR reads, TCRdb called clonotypes with MiXCR, one entry per CDR3 protein. The table records about 33,000 distinct CDR3 sequences, 36% of them present only once. V lost 1 base, J lost 7 bases, and 14 bases lay in between. The CDR3 covers 14 residues. Germline V lookup: CDR1 MNHEY, CDR2 SVGEGT. This clonotype showed up just once. The V and J genes are TRBV6-2 or TRBV6-3 and TRBJ2-7; D is uncertain. The input for sequencing was CD4+ T cells from blood, taken about 7 months after SARS-CoV-2 vaccination. The receptor's source is a human donor who had recovered from COVID-19. The CDR3 nucleotides read TGTGCCAGCAGTTACTTTTGGCAGCACTGGGAGCAGTACTTC. It yields the protein CASSYFWQHWEQYF.